A selection of T cell receptor beta chains follows, all from one sample in a study of regulatory T cells in long-lasting Graves disease. TCRdb re-analysed the multiplex PCR reads in MiXCR, keeping a single row per CDR3 protein. The data hold fewer than 550,000 distinct CDR3 sequences, with about 16% observed a single time. The same data also went into a second study, on T cells in Graves' hyperthyroidism and ophthalmopathy.

The sample was peripheral blood mononuclear cells (PBMCs), taken at new diagnosis, from a patient treated with antithyroid drugs. The receptors stem from a woman in her forties or fifties with Graves disease. Each CDR3 is given with its conserved first and last residue. Each record gives: D gene, clone size, J gene, V gene, CDR3 DNA, CDR3 protein. A D gene is named only where the DNA matches it firmly. Clone size appears in some rows only: once, few, many, or a class for an expanded clone.

TRBD1	NA	TRBJ2-7	TRBV7-8	TGTGCCAGCAGCTCCGGACAGGTTCTCTCCTACGAGCAGTACTTC	CASSSGQVLSYEQYF
NA	few	TRBJ1-6	TRBV5-1	TGCGCCAGCAGTCTTTCTCTTGGGGAGGCCAATTCACCCCTCCACTTT	CASSLSLGEANSPLHF
TRBD1	NA	TRBJ1-1	TRBV30	TGTGCCTGGAGTGGGACAGGGAGCCAAGCTTTCTTT	CAWSGTGSQAFF
NA	few	TRBJ2-7	TRBV5-1	TGCGCCAGCAGCTTCCCAGGGATGAAGGAGCAGTACTTC	CASSFPGMKEQYF
NA	many	TRBJ1-2	TRBV29-1	TGCAGCGTTGAAACTCGGCAGGAAAACTATGGCTACACCTTC	CSVETRQENYGYTF
TRBD1	few	TRBJ2-5	TRBV5-1	TGCGCCAGCAGCCGAGGACAGGGATATCAAGAGACCCAGTACTTC	CASSRGQGYQETQYF
NA	NA	TRBJ1-1	TRBV6-1	TGTGCCAGCCACATGCGGGGGAGTAGTTGGAACACTGAAGCTTTCTTT	CASHMRGSSWNTEAFF
NA	NA	TRBJ1-1	TRBV30	TGTGCCTGGAGATCCGGGACTGAAGCTTTCTTT	CAWRSGTEAFF
NA	NA	TRBJ2-3	TRBV5-1	TGCGCCAGCAGCTTGGCTCCTACTAGCTTCACAGATACGCAGTATTTT	CASSLAPTSFTDTQYF
NA	NA	TRBJ1-2	TRBV7-6	TGTGCCAGCAGCTTAGGCCCACTCACTAACTATGGCTACACCTTC	CASSLGPLTNYGYTF
TRBD1	few	TRBJ2-2	TRBV12-3/TRBV12-4	TGTGCCAGCACCCAGACTGGGCGGACAGGGCTTTATCCGAACACCGGGGAGCTGTTTTTT	CASTQTGRTGLYPNTGELFF
NA	many	TRBJ1-2	TRBV12-3/TRBV12-4	TGTGCCAGCAGTAATTCACTAAACTATGGCTACACCTTC	CASSNSLNYGYTF
NA	many	TRBJ1-2	TRBV7-2	TGTGCCAGCAGAGCAGGGTATGGCTACACCTTC	CASRAGYGYTF
NA	many	TRBJ2-5	TRBV28	TGTGCCAGCAGTTTAAGCGTGGGCGCTGAGACCCAGTACTTC	CASSLSVGAETQYF
TRBD1	many	TRBJ1-1	TRBV3-1	TGTGCCAGCAGCCAAGGACAGGGTATCGCTGAAGCTTTCTTT	CASSQGQGIAEAFF
NA	few	TRBJ2-7	TRBV18	TGTGCCAGCTCAAAAGGAGATAGCGGAGCCTACGAGCAGTACTTC	CASSKGDSGAYEQYF
TRBD2	NA	TRBJ2-5	TRBV19	TGTGCCAGTAGTATTACAGCGGGGGGTCTAGAGACCCAGTACTTC	CASSITAGGLETQYF
NA	NA	TRBJ2-7	TRBV4-2	TGTGCCAGCAGCCAAGAAGGACCCGGTTCCTACGAGCAGTACTTC	CASSQEGPGSYEQYF
NA	NA	TRBJ2-3	TRBV7-9	TGTGCCAGCGGCTTCCCGGACACGACAGATACGCAGTATTTT	CASGFPDTTDTQYF
NA	many	TRBJ1-5	TRBV7-2	TGTGCCAGCAGCCTTAGCGGGGGGCCAAGTGTTTCGCAGCATTTT	CASSLSGGPSVSQHF
TRBD2	many	TRBJ2-3	TRBV12-3/TRBV12-4	TGTGCCAGCAGTGCGGGGGGGTGGTATGAGCAGTATTTT	CASSAGGWYEQYF
TRBD2	NA	TRBJ2-1	TRBV19	TGTGCCAGTAGTATAAGGCGGACTAGCGGGGGGGATGTGAGTGAGCAGTTCTTC	CASSIRRTSGGDVSEQFF
TRBD2	few	TRBJ2-1	TRBV10-2	TGCGCCAGCAGTGAGTCCGCTAGCGGGGGGAATAATGAGCAGTTCTTC	CASSESASGGNNEQFF
TRBD2	few	TRBJ2-2	TRBV19	TGTGCCAGTAGTATAAGCGGGGGGACGAACACCGGGGAGCTGTTTTTT	CASSISGGTNTGELFF
NA	NA	TRBJ2-7	TRBV11-2	TGTGCCAGCCGGGATTATGGATACGAGCAGTACTTC	CASRDYGYEQYF
TRBD1	NA	TRBJ2-2	TRBV2	TGTGCCAGCAGTTCCGGGACAGGAAACACCGGGGAGCTGTTTTTT	CASSSGTGNTGELFF
NA	NA	TRBJ1-6	TRBV27	TGTGCCAGCAGTCCCCTCGACAGCACCCTTAATTCACCCCTCCACTTT	CASSPLDSTLNSPLHF
NA	NA	TRBJ1-1	TRBV28	TGTGCCAGCAGTCCGCAGGGAGGCAGGAGGGACACTGATGAAGCTTTCTTT	CASSPQGGRRDTDEAFF
NA	few	TRBJ2-7	TRBV24-1	TGTGCCACCAGTGATTCGCGCCGGACCTACGAGCAGTACTTC	CATSDSRRTYEQYF
NA	NA	TRBJ2-2	TRBV6-1	TGTGCCAGCAGGTCAGCGATATTGAACACCGGGGAGCTGTTTTTT	CASRSAILNTGELFF
NA	few	TRBJ2-7	TRBV9	TGTGCCAGCAGCCCCTATACCCAGGGACAAGAGCAGTACTTC	CASSPYTQGQEQYF
TRBD1	many	TRBJ2-2	TRBV6-1	TGTGCCAGCAGCGGACAGGGTGGGACCGGGGAGCTGTTTTTT	CASSGQGGTGELFF
TRBD1	few	TRBJ2-1	TRBV10-3	TGTGCCATCAGTGAACTACAGGGGGCGGGGGACAATGAGCAGTTCTTC	CAISELQGAGDNEQFF
NA	NA	TRBJ1-4	TRBV19	TGTGCCAGTGGAGACAGGCCCGTGGATGAAAAACTGTTTTTT	CASGDRPVDEKLFF
NA	many	TRBJ2-5	TRBV2	TGTGCCAGCAGTGACGGGGTACAAGAGACCCAGTACTTC	CASSDGVQETQYF
TRBD1	many	TRBJ2-7	TRBV29-1	TGCAGCATCGCGACAGGGGACAGGAAAGAGCAGTACTTC	CSIATGDRKEQYF
NA	NA	TRBJ2-5	TRBV10-2	TGCGCCAGCAGTGAAGGGGCCACCCAGTACTTC	CASSEGATQYF
NA	many	TRBJ1-1	TRBV3-1	TGTGCCAGCAGCCCCGCGATACCCGGCGTGAACACTGAAGCTTTCTTT	CASSPAIPGVNTEAFF
NA	NA	TRBJ2-7	TRBV3-1	TGTGCCAGCAGCCAGATACCGGGGGGCCTTGATTCTGGGGAGCAGTACTTC	CASSQIPGGLDSGEQYF
NA	few	TRBJ2-1	TRBV19	TGTGCCAGTAGTATCTCTCTAGTCCCTCCGCAGTTCTTC	CASSISLVPPQFF
NA	many	TRBJ1-2	TRBV15	TGTGCCACCAGCAGAGGCGAAGACAGCGCCTATGGCTACACCTTC	CATSRGEDSAYGYTF
TRBD1	few	TRBJ1-5	TRBV7-9	TGTGCCAGCAGCTTACTCCCCGGGACAGGGTACGGGCAGCCCCAGCATTTT	CASSLLPGTGYGQPQHF
NA	NA	TRBJ1-1	TRBV29-1	TGCAGCGTTAAGGGTTTGAACACTGAAGCTTTCTTT	CSVKGLNTEAFF
NA	NA	TRBJ1-5	TRBV12-5	TGTGTTAGTGGTTTGGTAGGATTCAGCCGAGGGGATCAGCCCCAGCATTTT	CVSGLVGFSRGDQPQHF
TRBD1	many	TRBJ2-7	TRBV11-2	TGTGCCAGCAGCTCCGACAGGGGACCCTACGAGCAGTACTTC	CASSSDRGPYEQYF
TRBD1	few	TRBJ2-6	TRBV7-3	TGTGCCAGCAGCTTAGGGGCCGGACAGGGCTCTGGGGCCAACGTCCTGACTTTC	CASSLGAGQGSGANVLTF
TRBD2	many	TRBJ2-5	TRBV20-1	TGCAGTGCTAGAGAAGTGGTGACTAGCGGGGGAGAGACCCAGTACTTC	CSAREVVTSGGETQYF
NA	few	TRBJ2-3	TRBV12-5	TGTGCTAGTGGTTTGGGCTCTACGCAGTATTTT	CASGLGSTQYF
NA	many	TRBJ2-2	TRBV20-1	TGCAGTGCTCGGTCCGGGACCTTCAACACCGGGGAGCTGTTTTTT	CSARSGTFNTGELFF